Shown below are 25 T cell receptor beta chains from a single sample sequenced in a study of shared clonotypes between healthy human individuals. Naive CD8 populations comprised CD45RO-negative cells positively selected for CCR7, excluding terminally differentiated effector memory CD45RA+ cells. The method was immunoSEQ multiplex PCR; TCRdb's version includes in-frame clones alone and lacks a portion of them. The sample includes about 820,000 clones, 80% to 95% of them seen just once. Sequenced input: naive CD8+ T cells sorted from blood. These receptors all come from a man in his thirties or forties in good health.

V usage is TRBV7-9 and J usage is TRBJ2-2, with TRBD1 matching over 7 bases. The CDR3 extends over 12 amino acids. CDR1 is SEHNR, CDR2 FQNEAQ, per germline (reference sequence). The junction had 2 bases not matched to a gene; V was cut back by 6 bases and J by 7 bases. The chain's CDR3 is CASRRTGGELFF. DNA for the CDR3: TGTGCCAGCAGGCGGACAGGCGGGGAGCTGTTTTTT.

This sequence joins TRBV28 and TRBJ2-3; 11 nucleotides line up with TRBD2. CDR3 length: 17 residues. The ends lost 5 bases at V and 6 bases at J; junction bases unmatched: 13. Per the germline V gene, CDR1 is MDHEN and CDR2 is SYDVKM. CDR3 in amino acids: CASSPIGSLAGADTQYF. The CDR3, as DNA: TGTGCCAGCAGTCCCATCGGCTCACTAGCGGGAGCGGATACGCAGTATTTT.

The V and J genes are TRBV28 and TRBJ2-7; possible D gene TRBD2, 6 bases. Germline CDR1 is MDHEN and CDR2 is SYDVKM. This CDR3 is built from 14 residues. The V end was cut by 2 bases, the J end by 2 bases, with 10 bases between. The CDR3 region is CASSLAGNAYEQYF. CDR3 coding DNA: TGTGCCAGCAGTTTAGCGGGAAACGCCTACGAGCAGTACTTC.

The chain joins TRBV5-6 to TRBJ2-7; D is possibly TRBD1 (5 bases). The V gene lost 0 bases and the J gene lost 0 bases, with 13 bases spanning the gap. There are 16 residues in the CDR3. Germline CDR1 is SGHDT and CDR2 is YYEEEE. The CDR3 spells CASSLGSGRASYEQYF. DNA for the CDR3: TGTGCCAGCAGCTTGGGGTCGGGCAGGGCCTCCTACGAGCAGTACTTC.

The chain couples TRBV19 to TRBJ2-7; possible D gene TRBD1, 6 bases. Germline V gene data show CDR1 as LNHDA and CDR2 as SQIVND (reference sequence). There are 15 residues in the CDR3. V was clipped by 5 bases and J by 6 bases, with 20 bases between them. In DNA form, the CDR3 reads TGTGCCAGTAGTTACATGACAGGACTCTCGGGCGAGCAGTACTTC. Protein sequence: CASSYMTGLSGEQYF.

J is TRBJ2-5 and V is TRBV5-1; 7 nucleotides match TRBD1. The J segment lost 3 bases and the V segment lost 4 bases, leaving 6 bases of the junction unmatched. From germline, CDR1 is SGHRS and CDR2 YFSETQ. The CDR3 sequence is 14 residues long. The CDR3 loop is CASSPYGTEETQYF. The CDR3 DNA reads as TGCGCCAGCAGCCCTTACGGGACAGAAGAGACCCAGTACTTC.

DNA for the CDR3: TGTGCCAGCAGCGAGGCAGGGGGCGTTTCCTACAATGAGCAGTTCTTC. It codes for CASSEAGGVSYNEQFF. The chain links TRBV9 to TRBJ2-1, with 8 bases identical to TRBD1. Germline CDR1 reads SGDLS; CDR2 reads YYNGEE. CDR3 length: 16 amino acids. J lost 1 base, V lost 3 bases, and 6 bases had no gene match.

The chain couples TRBV19 to TRBJ2-1; 9 nucleotides align to TRBD1. From germline, CDR1 is LNHDA and CDR2 SQIVND (reference sequence). This CDR3 is built from 16 residues. V was clipped by 5 bases and J by 2 bases; unmatched bases: 7. The CDR3 here is CASSAPGTGPYNEQFF. The CDR3 bases are TGTGCCAGTAGTGCCCCCGGGACAGGGCCCTACAATGAGCAGTTCTTC.

The sample holds one count of this clone. This chain links TRBV28 with TRBJ2-1; D ambiguous. The CDR3 runs 15 residues. V was shortened by 6 bases and J by 2 bases, with 14 bases between the two germline ends. Germline V gives CDR1 MDHEN, CDR2 SYDVKM. CDR3 residues: CASRDDGRTYNEQFF. The CDR3 DNA is TGTGCCAGCAGGGATGATGGGCGGACCTACAATGAGCAGTTCTTC.

The chain combines TRBV28 with TRBJ1-5, with TRBD1 matching 10 bases. This CDR3 region has 15 residues. Losses at the gene ends were 6 bases for V and 6 bases for J; bases not matched to a gene: 8. Germline lookup yields CDR1 MDHEN and CDR2 SYDVKM. CDR3 sequence: CASREGDRGFQPQHF. CDR3 DNA sequence: TGTGCCAGCAGGGAAGGGGACAGGGGATTTCAGCCCCAGCATTTT.

The chain has TRBV2 and TRBJ1-5; TRBD1 agrees at 12 bases. The CDR3 sequence is 16 residues long. Germline CDR1 SNHLY, CDR2 FYNNEI. Unmatched junction bases numbered 5, after V lost 7 bases and J lost 1 base. The CDR3 DNA reads TGTGCCAGCAAGGGACAGGGGGCGGAGAGCAATCAGCCCCAGCATTTT. Its protein is CASKGQGAESNQPQHF.

V gene TRBV13 combines with J gene TRBJ2-7; 10 bases map to TRBD1. Looked up from germline, CDR1 is PRHDT and CDR2 is FYEKMQ (reference sequence). CDR3 length: 13 residues. After removal of 3 bases from V and 6 bases from J, the junction contained 2 bases not matched to a gene. CDR3 nucleotides: TGTGCCAGCAGCTTGGGACAGGGGATCGAGCAGTACTTC. Translation gives CASSLGQGIEQYF.

The CDR3 nucleotides are TGTGCCAGCAAGTCTACCCTCCTGTCCAATCAGCCCCAGCATTTT. Translation: CASKSTLLSNQPQHF. The V call is TRBV2, the J call TRBJ1-5; D uncertain. The V gene lost 7 bases and the J gene lost 3 bases, with 16 bases spanning the gap. Germline CDR1 reads SNHLY; CDR2 reads FYNNEI. The CDR3 contains 15 residues.

The rearrangement uses TRBV27 and TRBJ2-1, with TRBD1 matching 8 bases. Trimming removed 4 bases from V and 3 bases from J; junction bases left unmatched: 5. The length of the CDR3 is 15 residues. Germline V gives CDR1 MNHEY, CDR2 SMNVEV (reference sequence). The CDR3, as DNA: TGTGCCAGCAGTTCCGCAGACAGGGGCTACAATGAGCAGTTCTTC. Translating it yields CASSSADRGYNEQFF.

The rearrangement links TRBV4-2 to TRBJ1-3; D uncertain. Trimming stripped 2 bases from V and 1 base from J, with 6 bases between. The V gene's germline CDR1 is LGHNA and CDR2 YNFKEQ. The CDR3 is made up of 14 amino acids. CDR3 sequence reads: CASSQHLSGNTIYF. The CDR3 DNA sequence: TGTGCCAGCAGCCAACACCTTTCTGGAAACACCATATATTTT.

V and J are TRBV7-9 and TRBJ2-7, with 8 bases matching TRBD2. CDR3 length: 16 residues. V gave up 4 bases and J gave up 0 bases; unmatched junction bases: 8. The germline V gene encodes CDR1 SEHNR and CDR2 FQNEAQ (reference sequence). Here the CDR3 DNA reads TGTGCCAGCAGCTCCTTTAGCGGGACGAGCTCCTACGAGCAGTACTTC. This translates into CASSSFSGTSSYEQYF.

The chain couples TRBV6-6 to TRBJ1-1, with D perhaps TRBD1 (5 bases). The germline V gene encodes CDR1 MNHNY and CDR2 SVGAGI (reference sequence). This CDR3 is built from 13 residues. V dropped 2 bases and J dropped 11 bases, with 15 bases sitting between them. CDR3 residues: CASSYVLQGSAFF. For the CDR3, the DNA is TGTGCCAGCAGTTACGTCCTTCAGGGATCGGCTTTCTTT.

The V and J genes are TRBV19 and TRBJ2-5; 8 bases align to TRBD2. Germline V CDR1 and CDR2: LNHDA, SQIVND (reference sequence). V lost 10 bases and J lost 11; bases outside the gene matches: 21. The CDR3 has 15 residues. The CDR3 DNA follows: TGTGCCAACGGGACTAGAAGGGAGAGTCCTCTGGAGCAGTACTTC. Translation gives CANGTRRESPLEQYF.

This chain uses TRBV13 with TRBJ2-1, with D tentatively TRBD1 (6 bases). The germline gives CDR1 PRHDT, CDR2 FYEKMQ (reference sequence). The CDR3 sequence is 17 residues long. The V end lost 4 bases, the J end lost 7 bases, and 23 bases lay between the germline ends. The DNA for the CDR3 is TGTGCCAGCAGCTCCGGGACGGGACATTATTCGGGGAATGAGCAGTTCTTC. It specifies CASSSGTGHYSGNEQFF.

The chain has TRBV6-6 and TRBJ2-5; perhaps TRBD1 as D (7 bases). CDR3 size: 14 residues. V was cut by 4 bases and J by 7 bases, with 16 bases left in between. CDR1 and CDR2 (germline): MNHNY, SVGAGI (reference sequence). The DNA for the CDR3 is TGTGCCAGCAGTTGGAGGGGGCAGGGGGGGACCCAGTACTTC. Its protein product is CASSWRGQGGTQYF.

The chain has TRBV7-9 and TRBJ2-1; no reliable D call. The ends were cut back, 1 base at V and 6 bases at J, with 7 bases in the middle. CDR1 SEHNR and CDR2 FQNEAQ come from the germline V gene (reference sequence). CDR3 length: 13 residues. The DNA for the CDR3 is TGTGCCAGCAGCTTAGTTAGGACCAATGAGCAGTTCTTC. This translates into CASSLVRTNEQFF.

J is TRBJ2-2 and V is TRBV15; 8 bases match TRBD2. The CDR3 sequence is 16 residues long. V dropped 2 bases and J dropped 1; count of bases not matched to a gene: 3. The germline V gene has CDR1 LNHNV and CDR2 YYDKDF (reference sequence). This chain's CDR3 is CATSRFSGVNTGELFF. CDR3 bases: TGTGCCACCAGCAGATTTAGCGGGGTGAACACCGGGGAGCTGTTTTTT.

As concerns this clone: The same CDR3 is also encoded by other DNA sequences in this sample. V is TRBV6-5 and J is TRBJ2-7; D perhaps matches TRBD2 (5 bases). Looked up from germline, CDR1 is MNHEY and CDR2 is SVGAGI. This CDR3 contains 13 residues. V gave up 0 bases and J gave up 2 bases, with 5 bases separating them. The CDR3 bases are TGTGCCAGCAGTTACTCCGGGGCCTACGAGCAGTACTTC. Translated: CASSYSGAYEQYF.

The chain combines TRBV6-1 with TRBJ2-7; 8 bases line up with TRBD2. Germline assignment: CDR1 MNHNS and CDR2 SASEGT. The CDR3 runs 15 residues. V was pared by 1 base and J by 6 bases, with 8 bases of the junction left unmatched. CDR3 nucleotides: TGTGCCAGCAGTGAAGAGGCGGGAGGTCTTGGCGAGCAGTACTTC. It encodes CASSEEAGGLGEQYF.

The rearrangement links TRBV18 to TRBJ2-1; 7 nucleotides line up with TRBD1. This CDR3 has 16 residues. Germline-derived CDR1 and CDR2 are KGHSH and LQKENI. Unmatched junction bases numbered 12, after V lost 6 bases and J lost 4 bases. The CDR3 reads CASSGNRGRVYNEQFF. CDR3 coding DNA: TGTGCCAGCTCGGGAAACAGGGGTCGGGTATACAATGAGCAGTTCTTC. The full variable domain, in which reference TRBV18 and TRBJ2-1 provide the parts outside the CDR3, is NAGVMQNPRHLVRRRGQEARLRCSPMKGHSHVYWYRQLPEEGLKFMVYLQKENIIDESGMPKERFSAEFPKEGPSILRIQQVVRGDSAAYFCASSGNRGRVYNEQFFGPGTRLTVL.